The count of the clone carrying this T cell receptor beta chain is one. Its target is not known. The data belong to a study of post-analysis software for immune sequencing data. Study overall: Progressive-relapsing, secondary progressive and relapsing-remitting multiple sclerosis were among the disease courses included. Whole-study results and caveats: Among about 5 TRBV segments more frequent in patients than controls were TRBV5-6, TRBV5-1 and TRBV20-1. Significantly decreased normalized Chao1 diversity was recorded for multiple sclerosis patients relative to controls.

TCR beta libraries were prepared from cDNA with unique molecular identifiers. The authors obtained 400,000 to 600,000 cDNA molecules from approximately 0.95 to 9.8 million T cells. Each CDR3 protein is one row after TCRdb ran MiXCR on the PCR reads. The repertoire holds about 810,000 distinct CDR3 sequences, with around 50% as singletons. Trimming removed 8 bases from V and 0 bases from J, with 19 bases in between. CDR3 length: 16 residues. Looked up from germline, CDR1 is ENHRY and CDR2 is SYGVKD. This sequence joins TRBV10-3 and TRBJ1-1; D gene unclear. What was sequenced was blood. The sequence was collected from a girl aged 10 to 17 with multiple sclerosis. CDR3 amino acids: CAISQGLGSLNTEAFF. The CDR3 nucleotides read TGTGCCATCTCTCAAGGGCTGGGCAGCTTGAACACTGAAGCTTTCTTT.